Sequencing of this TCR beta chain was carried out in a study of OX40 agonist ivuxolimab in advanced cancers. Across the whole study: Patients treated during dose escalation were battling hepatocellular carcinoma, melanoma, renal cell or head and neck cancer. Of mixed ages from about 20 to 85 and averaging about 60 years, the group was 65% to 85% male.

Patients were ineligible given autoimmune disease history or systemic immunosuppression. CDR3 size: 14 residues. V lost 4 bases and J 5 bases, leaving 14 bases between the germline ends. CDR1 MNHNY and CDR2 SVGAGI come from the germline V gene (reference sequence). The protocol was immunoSEQ multiplex PCR, while the TCRdb copy is restricted to in-frame clones and leaves out a portion. The table records some 10,000 clones, around 80% of them present only once. This sample comprised CD4+ or CD8+ T cells sorted from blood, obtained in a trial of the OX40 agonist ivuxolimab. This chain connects TRBV6-6 to TRBJ2-5; D possibly corresponds to TRBD2 (6 bases). The receptor comes from an adult with an advanced solid tumor such as melanoma, head and neck, liver or kidney cancer. CDR3: CASSSWAGQETQYF. CDR3 sequence (DNA): TGTGCCAGCAGTTCCTGGGCGGGGCAGGAGACCCAGTACTTC.